This is a list of T cell receptor beta chains from one sample in a study of blood T cell repertoires in COVID-19. TCRdb keeps only in-frame clones here, not all; method: immunoSEQ multiplex PCR. This sample has 35,000 or so clones, with about 85% found just once. Sequenced sample: peripheral blood. Receptor source: a man of 80 years or more with active or convalescent COVID-19. The CDR3 runs from the conserved cysteine through the conserved F or W. The D gene is left open where the match is weak. Clone size is shown for a subset of rows, as once, few, many or a class of expanded clone.

v_call,clone_size,d_call,j_call,cdr3_nt,cdr3_aa
TRBV27,NA,NA,TRBJ2-7,TGTGCCAGCAGTCGAGGAGGACGGGATAGCTCCTACGAGCAGTACTTC,CASSRGGRDSSYEQYF
TRBV3-1/TRBV3-2,once,TRBD2,TRBJ2-3,TGTGCCAGCAGCCAGTGGACTAGCGGGGGAAGGGACACAGATACGCAGTATTTT,CASSQWTSGGRDTDTQYF
TRBV25-1,NA,NA,TRBJ1-2,TGTGCCAGCAGTGGCCCAGGAGGGTTTGATGGCTACACCTTC,CASSGPGGFDGYTF
TRBV6-6,NA,TRBD1,TRBJ2-1,TGTGCCAGCAGCACAACAGGGGAATCCTACAATGAGCAGTTCTTC,CASSTTGESYNEQFF
TRBV5-4,NA,NA,TRBJ2-7,TGTGCCAGCAGCCTTGAGAGGGTCTACGAGCAGTACTTC,CASSLERVYEQYF
TRBV7-2,NA,NA,TRBJ1-5,TGTGCCAGCAGCTTAGGAGCGGCGAGCAATCAGCCCCAGCATTTT,CASSLGAASNQPQHF
TRBV5-4,NA,TRBD1,TRBJ2-5,TGTGCCAGCAGCTCACCGGGACAGGGAGAGACCCAGTACTTC,CASSSPGQGETQYF
TRBV7-3,NA,TRBD2,TRBJ2-1,TGTGCCAGCAGCTTAAGCCCTAGCGGGAGTTATGAGCAGTTCTTC,CASSLSPSGSYEQFF
TRBV7-3,few,TRBD2,TRBJ2-1,TGTGCCAGCAGCTACTCTAGCGGGAGGGGCAATGAGCAGTTCTTC,CASSYSSGRGNEQFF
TRBV5-1,NA,NA,TRBJ2-7,TGCGCCAGCAGCAACGGAAGGGGGTTTGGGGACTACGAGCAGTACTTC,CASSNGRGFGDYEQYF
TRBV6-5,NA,NA,TRBJ2-2,TGTGCCAGCAGTTACTCTGGGCCCAATGCCGGGGAGCTGTTTTTT,CASSYSGPNAGELFF
TRBV14,NA,NA,TRBJ2-5,TGTGCCAGCAGCCAAGGACTAGTTCGGGGAGAGACCCAGTACTTC,CASSQGLVRGETQYF
TRBV29-1,NA,TRBD1,TRBJ1-2,TGCAGCGTTGAACGGGGACAGGCCATAGCGGGCTACACCTTC,CSVERGQAIAGYTF
TRBV3-1/TRBV3-2,NA,NA,TRBJ1-3,TGTGCCAGCAGCCAAAACCCAGGGTTGAGAAACACCATATATTTT,CASSQNPGLRNTIYF
TRBV24-1,NA,NA,TRBJ2-5,TGTGCCACCAGTGATTTGGAGCGGAGAGGCCAAGAGACCCAGTACTTC,CATSDLERRGQETQYF
TRBV11-2,NA,TRBD1,TRBJ1-6,TGTGCCAGCAGCTTAGTGATACAGGGGGGTCGCCCCCTCCACTTT,CASSLVIQGGRPLHF
TRBV19,NA,TRBD1,TRBJ1-5,TGTGCCAGTAGTCCGCTGGCTTTCGAGACAGGGGGCGTCGGCAATCAGCCCCAGCATTTT,CASSPLAFETGGVGNQPQHF
TRBV29-1,NA,TRBD1,TRBJ1-1,TGCAGCGCCTCAACAGGGGACGACACTGAAGCTTTCTTT,CSASTGDDTEAFF
TRBV15,NA,TRBD2,TRBJ2-5,TGTGCCACCAGCAGAGATCGGGGAGCGGGGGGAAAGACCCAGTACTTC,CATSRDRGAGGKTQYF
TRBV19,NA,NA,TRBJ2-7,TGTGCCAGTAGTTCACAGGTTTCGATCTACGAGCAGTACTTC,CASSSQVSIYEQYF
TRBV5-4,NA,NA,TRBJ2-1,TGTGCCAGCAGCTTGACTGGGAGCTCCTACAATGAGCAGTTCTTC,CASSLTGSSYNEQFF
TRBV11-2,NA,NA,TRBJ2-7,TGTGCCAGCAGCTTAGCCGTGCCCCTTTTTAGCGAAAACTACGAGCAGTACTTC,CASSLAVPLFSENYEQYF